The clone carrying this TCR beta chain was detected only a few times. Its antigen remains unidentified. This entry comes from a study of Tregs in tolerant kidney transplant recipients. The V gene's germline CDR1 is MNHEY and CDR2 SVGAGI. With 6 bases removed from V and 4 bases from J, the gap between germline ends came to 13 bases. The CDR3 sequence is 14 residues long. Broader study findings: The small number of patients limits these findings pending further validation. Biological reproducibility was not directly addressed, but technical replication error appeared minimal.

The repertoire was sequenced with immunoSEQ multiplex PCR; TCRdb's copy has only in-frame clones and lacks some. The sample carries 2,500 to 3,000 clones, roughly 37% recorded once. The genes are TRBV6-5 and TRBJ1-3, with D possibly TRBD1 on 5 matching bases. Sequenced: Tregs from blood cultured with allogeneic cells. The receptor's source is a human donor in good health. The CDR3 here is CASSTGTLGNTIYF. For the CDR3, the DNA is TGTGCCAGCAGCACCGGGACTCTCGGAAACACCATATATTTT.